The 21 T cell receptor beta chains presented below share a single source sample, sequenced in a study of blood T cell repertoires in COVID-19. TCRdb's copy holds only in-frame clones and misses some; the assay was immunoSEQ multiplex PCR. The sample carries 430,000 or so clones, roughly 90% recorded once. The sequencing sample was made of peripheral blood. The receptors stem from a man aged 18-30 years with COVID-19, enrolled during active disease.

This clone was observed a handful of times. The J gene is TRBJ2-7, the V gene TRBV5-6; 7 nucleotides agree with TRBD2. V shed 0 bases and J 0 bases; nucleotides not matched to a gene: 0. Germline V gene lookup returns CDR1 SGHDT and CDR2 YYEEEE. The CDR3 length is 14 residues. In DNA form, the CDR3 reads TGTGCCAGCAGCTTGGGCGGGAGCTCCTACGAGCAGTACTTC. This codes for CASSLGGSSYEQYF.

J is TRBJ2-5 and V is TRBV3-1 (or the pseudogene TRBV3-2), with 7 positions matching TRBD1. The CDR3 covers 17 residues. V lost 3 bases, J lost 1 base, and 11 bases stayed unmatched. CDR1 is LGHDT, CDR2 YNNKEL, per germline (reference sequence). The CDR3 spells CASSHFPLEGAQETQYF. For the CDR3, the DNA is TGTGCCAGCAGCCATTTCCCCCTCGAGGGGGCCCAAGAGACCCAGTACTTC.

This clone was seen a handful of times. The chain is built from TRBV24-1 and TRBJ2-5; D call uncertain. This CDR3 has 12 residues. CDR1 is KGHDR and CDR2 is SFDVKD in the germline V gene. Trimming removed 4 bases at V and 4 bases at J, with 6 bases between. The CDR3 spells CATSDGGETQYF. The CDR3 nucleotides read TGTGCCACCAGTGACGGTGGAGAGACCCAGTACTTC.

This chain uses TRBV27 with TRBJ2-2; 13 nucleotides align to TRBD2. The CDR3 has 17 amino acids. Germline assignment: CDR1 MNHEY and CDR2 SMNVEV (reference sequence). J gave up 6 bases and V 6 bases, and 10 bases lay outside the gene matches. The CDR3 DNA is TGTGCCAGCAGACCTACCGGGACTAGCGGGATCTCCGGGGAGCTGTTTTTT. The encoded protein is CASRPTGTSGISGELFF.

This clone was detected once. The V gene is TRBV7-9, the J gene TRBJ2-2, with D maybe TRBD1 (6 bases). V gave up 6 bases and J gave up 0 bases, with 20 bases separating them. CDR3 length: 18 amino acids. Per germline, CDR1 SEHNR and CDR2 FQNEAQ (reference sequence). The CDR3 DNA reads as TGTGCCAGCAGGCCGGGACACAAGGGACACGCGAACACCGGGGAGCTGTTTTTT. This encodes CASRPGHKGHANTGELFF.

This clone was observed a single time. V and J are TRBV19 and TRBJ2-1, with 9 bases that match TRBD2. Trimming cost V 5 bases and J 4 bases; bases outside gene matches: 12. The CDR3 runs 17 residues. Germline CDR1 is LNHDA and CDR2 is SQIVND (reference sequence). The CDR3 loop is CASSRMGGGAAYNEQFF. The CDR3 DNA reads as TGTGCCAGTAGTCGGATGGGCGGGGGGGCTGCTTACAATGAGCAGTTCTTC.

This clone was seen more than once but under ten times. The chain uses TRBV18 and TRBJ1-1; tentative D call: TRBD1 (5 bases). V was pared by 3 bases and J by 4 bases, with 15 bases between. Germline V CDR1 and CDR2: KGHSH, LQKENI. The CDR3 has 15 residues. CDR3 nucleotide sequence: TGTGCCAGCTCACCCACGGACGACAGCCGCACTGAAGCTTTCTTT. Translated: CASSPTDDSRTEAFF. The complete variable domain, with remaining parts taken from reference TRBV18 and TRBJ1-1, reads NAGVMQNPRHLVRRRGQEARLRCSPMKGHSHVYWYRQLPEEGLKFMVYLQKENIIDESGMPKERFSAEFPKEGPSILRIQQVVRGDSAAYFCASSPTDDSRTEAFFGQGTRLTVV.

This clone showed up just a few times. CDR3 sequence reads: CASSEAGTGSYEQYF. The CDR3 DNA reads TGTGCCAGCAGTGAAGCTGGGACAGGGTCCTACGAGCAGTACTTC. This rearrangement joins TRBV6-1 to TRBJ2-7, with 9 nucleotides matching TRBD1. From germline, CDR1 is MNHNS and CDR2 SASEGT. Trimming took 0 bases from V and 1 from J; bases not matched to a gene: 1. The CDR3 has 15 residues.

The chain joins TRBV11-2 to TRBJ2-1; D unresolved. In germline, CDR1 is SGHAT, CDR2 FQNNGV. The V gene lost 0 bases and the J gene lost 4 bases, with 7 bases spanning the gap. This CDR3 contains 14 residues. The CDR3 is CASSLDGSYNEQFF. In DNA form, the CDR3 reads TGTGCCAGCAGCTTAGATGGTAGTTACAATGAGCAGTTCTTC.

The rearrangement joins TRBV5-1 to TRBJ2-2; D might be TRBD1 (7 bases). CDR3 length: 14 amino acids. Trimming removed 1 base from V and 4 bases from J, with 8 bases in between. CDR1 and CDR2 (germline): SGHRS, YFSETQ. The CDR3 DNA reads as TGCGCCAGCAGCTTGCAGGGGGGCACCGGGGAGCTGTTTTTT. It specifies CASSLQGGTGELFF.

The rearrangement joins TRBV5-4 to TRBJ2-5; D uncertain. With 4 bases removed from V and 2 bases from J, the gap between germline ends came to 9 bases. The CDR3 has 13 amino acids. Germline CDR1 is SGHNT and CDR2 is YYREEE (reference sequence). CDR3: CASSHKRQETQYF. CDR3 sequence (DNA): TGTGCCAGCAGCCATAAACGGCAAGAGACCCAGTACTTC.

This sequence joins TRBV6-5 and TRBJ1-2, with 10 bases lining up with TRBD1. This CDR3 region has 15 residues. V lost 6 bases and J lost 8; bases outside the gene matches: 12. Germline loops: CDR1 MNHEY, CDR2 SVGAGI. The chain's CDR3 is CASRTPRTGGWGYTF. The CDR3 region has the DNA TGTGCCAGCAGGACTCCTCGGACAGGGGGTTGGGGCTACACCTTC.

This clone showed up just once. The chain employs TRBV13 and TRBJ2-7, with TRBD1 identical over 9 bases. The CDR3 contains 14 residues. Germline V gene data show CDR1 as PRHDT and CDR2 as FYEKMQ (reference sequence). The V and J ends lost 4 bases and 5 bases, in that order; junction bases with no gene match: 6. The DNA of the CDR3 is TGTGCCAGCAGCTCAGGGACAGGGTACGACGAGCAGTACTTC. It is translated as CASSSGTGYDEQYF. The variable domain in full, completed from reference TRBV13 and TRBJ2-7, reads AAGVIQSPRHLIKEKRETATLKCYPIPRHDTVYWYQQGPGQDPQFLISFYEKMQSDKGSIPDRFSAQQFSDYHSELNMSSLELGDSALYFCASSSGTGYDEQYFGPGTRLTVT.

A few counts support this clone. V and J are TRBV7-8 and TRBJ1-5; 9 bases are a match to TRBD1. Germline CDR1 SGHVS, CDR2 FQNEAQ. There are 19 residues in the CDR3. Trimming at V came to 3 bases and at J to 0 bases, leaving 12 bases not matched to a gene. CDR3 sequence reads: CASSLPGQGGSYSNQPQHF. The DNA of the CDR3 is TGTGCCAGCAGCTTGCCGGGACAGGGTGGTAGCTATAGCAATCAGCCCCAGCATTTT.

The rearrangement links TRBV10-3 to TRBJ2-1; D not certain. The germline CDR1 and CDR2 sequences are ENHRY and SYGVKD. The V end was cut by 6 bases, the J end by 1 base, with 10 bases between. The CDR3 loop spans 14 amino acids. The CDR3 spells CAIRLDSSYNEQFF. The CDR3 DNA reads TGTGCCATCAGACTTGACTCATCCTACAATGAGCAGTTCTTC.

The V gene is TRBV4-1, the J gene TRBJ1-5; possible D gene TRBD1, 5 bases. Trimming cost V 4 bases and J 9 bases, with 13 bases left between them. CDR3 length: 13 amino acids. Germline V gene lookup returns CDR1 MGHRA and CDR2 YSYEKL. The chain's CDR3 is CASSLVPGMPQHF. CDR3 nucleotide sequence: TGCGCCAGCAGCCTAGTACCAGGGATGCCCCAGCATTTT.

The rearrangement uses TRBV4-1 and TRBJ1-1; 8 bases are a match to TRBD1. The length of the CDR3 is 17 residues. Germline V CDR1 and CDR2: MGHRA, YSYEKL. The J segment lost 1 base and the V segment lost 1 base, leaving 8 bases of the junction unmatched. The CDR3, as DNA: TGCGCCAGCAGCCAAGGACTACGGACAGGGAGGAACACTGAAGCTTTCTTT. The encoded protein is CASSQGLRTGRNTEAFF.

V and J are TRBV30 and TRBJ2-3, with 12 bases aligning to TRBD2. This CDR3 has 18 amino acids. J was trimmed by 5 bases and V by 1 base; bases with no gene match: 13. Germline assignment: CDR1 GTSNPN and CDR2 SVGIG (reference sequence). CDR3 coding DNA: TGTGCCTGGAGTGGAACTAGCGGGAGGTTCCTGGCGGGAGATACGCAGTATTTT. This gives the protein CAWSGTSGRFLAGDTQYF. The complete variable domain, with remaining parts taken from reference TRBV30 and TRBJ2-3, reads SQTIHQWPATLVQPVGSPLSLECTVEGTSNPNLYWYRQAAGRGLQLLFYSVGIGQISSEVPQNLSASRPQDRQFILSSKKLLLSDSGFYLCAWSGTSGRFLAGDTQYFGPGTRLTVL.

This clone was seen just once. The V and J genes are TRBV2 and TRBJ2-3, with a tentative D call TRBD2 (5 bases). The CDR3 is 14 amino acids. Trimming cost V 7 bases and J 4 bases, with 15 bases left between them. CDR1 SNHLY and CDR2 FYNNEI come from the germline V gene. DNA of the CDR3: TGTGCCAGCATTAGCAACGGGGTTCCAGATACGCAGTATTTT. It is translated as CASISNGVPDTQYF.

V gene TRBV6-4 combines with J gene TRBJ2-5; TRBD2 might be the D (5 bases). Trimming stripped 7 bases from V and 5 bases from J, with 8 bases between. Looked up from germline, CDR1 is MRHNA and CDR2 is SNTAGT. The CDR3 spans 11 residues. The CDR3 spells CASIGVETQYF. The DNA of the CDR3 is TGTGCCAGCATCGGGGTCGAGACCCAGTACTTC.

The chain has TRBV3-1 (or the pseudogene TRBV3-2) and TRBJ1-4; D ambiguous. V was pared by 1 base and J by 15 bases, with 12 bases between. Germline V gives CDR1 LGHDT, CDR2 YNNKEL (reference sequence). The CDR3 spans 12 residues. CDR3 region: CASSQGVGRVFF. The DNA of the CDR3 is TGTGCCAGCAGCCAAGGTGTGGGCAGAGTGTTTTTT.